Presented here are 14 T cell receptor beta chains from one specimen sequenced in a study of T cell repertoires in cytomegalovirus infection. These receptors have no known antigen. TCRdb independently ran MiXCR on the reads; one entry per CDR3 protein. The sample has roughly 500,000 distinct CDR3 sequences; about 33% are singletons. The sample in question was cultured PBMCs, obtained from culture after CMV antigen stimulation. These receptors were collected from a human donor in good health (CMV status not recorded). Some clones in this sample may be carry-over from other donors' samples.

V is TRBV5-1 and J is TRBJ2-1, with 10 nucleotides matching TRBD2. CDR1 SGHRS and CDR2 YFSETQ come from the germline V gene. The CDR3 spans 15 residues. V shed 0 bases and J 10 bases; nucleotides not matched to a gene: 7. This CDR3 reads CASSLASGRDREQFF. For the CDR3, the DNA is TGCGCCAGCAGCTTGGCTAGCGGGAGAGATAGGGAGCAGTTCTTC.

This clonotype was observed a few times. V usage is TRBV15 and J usage is TRBJ2-1; 12 bases are a match to TRBD2. J was trimmed by 8 bases and V by 0 bases; bases with no gene match: 5. The CDR3 totals 16 residues. The germline V gene has CDR1 LNHNV and CDR2 YYDKDF (reference sequence). Here the CDR3 reads CATSREGLAGGHEQFF. As DNA, the CDR3 is TGTGCCACCAGCAGAGAGGGTCTAGCGGGAGGGCATGAGCAGTTCTTC. Using reference TRBV15 and TRBJ2-1 for the parts outside the CDR3, the full variable domain is DAMVIQNPRYQVTQFGKPVTLSCSQTLNHNVMYWYQQKSSQAPKLLFHYYDKDFNNEADTPDNFQSRRPNTSFCFLDIRSPGLGDTAMYLCATSREGLAGGHEQFFGPGTRLTVL.

V gene TRBV3-1 combines with J gene TRBJ2-7; 11 positions match TRBD2. The junction had 7 bases not matched to a gene; V was cut back by 3 bases and J by 3 bases. The CDR3 runs to 16 residues. The germline V gene encodes CDR1 LGHDT and CDR2 YNNKEL (reference sequence). This chain's CDR3 is CASSQPIAGGYYEQYF. The CDR3 region has the DNA TGTGCCAGCAGCCAGCCTATAGCGGGAGGGTACTACGAGCAGTACTTC.

The chain couples TRBV20-1 to TRBJ2-1, with TRBD2 matching over 7 bases. The CDR3 length is 12 residues. Germline CDR1 DFQATT, CDR2 SNEGSKA (reference sequence). The V gene end was trimmed by 3 bases and the J gene end by 13 bases; junction bases not matched to a gene: 9. Written as DNA, the CDR3 is TGCAGTGCTAGGGCCACCGGGACTACCCAGTTCTTC. This codes for CSARATGTTQFF.

This clonotype was detected only a few times. The V call is TRBV6-6, the J call TRBJ2-2, with D hard to call. Trimming took 6 bases from V and 3 from J, leaving 5 bases between them. The CDR3 is 12 amino acids. The germline V gene has CDR1 MNHNY and CDR2 SVGAGI (reference sequence). CDR3 amino acids: CASRQDTGELFF. The CDR3, as DNA: TGTGCCAGCAGGCAGGACACCGGGGAGCTGTTTTTT.

The chain links TRBV18 to TRBJ2-3, with TRBD2 as a possible D gene (5 bases). This CDR3 region has 13 residues. The V gene's germline CDR1 is KGHSH and CDR2 LQKENI. The V and J ends lost 4 bases and 6 bases respectively, with 11 bases between them. The CDR3 protein is CASSRTSGDTQYF. The CDR3 coding sequence is TGTGCCAGCTCACGGACCTCGGGGGATACGCAGTATTTT.

This clonotype was found a few times. The V call is TRBV6-1, the J call TRBJ1-4; the match to TRBD1 covers 8 bases. The CDR3 is 14 residues long. Germline trimming cut 6 bases from V and 7 bases from J; bases unmatched to any gene: 7. CDR1 and CDR2 from the germline V gene are MNHNS and SASEGT. Here the CDR3 reads CASSRTGFGEKLFF. The CDR3 DNA reads as TGTGCCAGCAGCCGGACAGGGTTTGGTGAAAAACTGTTTTTT.

This clonotype was counted only a few times. V and J are TRBV10-3 and TRBJ2-5; 7 bases are shared with TRBD2. V gave up 6 bases and J gave up 4 bases; unmatched junction bases: 5. Germline CDR1 and CDR2: ENHRY and SYGVKD. CDR3 length equals 13 residues. The CDR3 is CAISPGGGETQYF. DNA for the CDR3: TGTGCCATCAGCCCCGGCGGGGGAGAGACCCAGTACTTC.

The gene calls are TRBV5-4 and TRBJ2-5; the D gene could be TRBD1 or TRBD2 (5 bases each). Germline V lookup: CDR1 SGHNT, CDR2 YYREEE (reference sequence). This CDR3 is 16 amino acids long. Trimming shortened V by 3 bases and J by 1 base, and 16 bases separated the two germline ends. CDR3 residues: CASSWGTALSQETQYF. CDR3 nucleotide sequence: TGTGCCAGCAGCTGGGGGACCGCCTTGTCCCAAGAGACCCAGTACTTC.

Ten or more counts support this clonotype. The chain joins TRBV6-5 to TRBJ1-1; TRBD1 agrees at 11 bases. The CDR3 has 15 residues. CDR1 MNHEY and CDR2 SVGAGI come from the germline V gene. V lost 2 bases to trimming and J lost 5 bases; unmatched junction nucleotides: 4. The CDR3 loop is CASSYLDRGLTEAFF. The CDR3 DNA reads TGTGCCAGCAGTTACCTGGACAGGGGGCTAACTGAAGCTTTCTTT.

This clonotype was detected a few times. The chain recombines TRBV7-2 with TRBJ2-2; D is perhaps TRBD2 (6 bases). CDR1 and CDR2 from the germline V gene are SGHTA and FQGNSA. This CDR3 has 14 amino acids. V gave up 5 bases and J gave up 7 bases, with 14 bases separating them. The CDR3 is CASSPQPGDGELFF. The CDR3 nucleotides are TGTGCCAGCAGCCCTCAACCGGGAGACGGGGAGCTGTTTTTT.

This sequence joins TRBV7-8 and TRBJ2-7; 8 nucleotides agree with TRBD2. The junction had 11 bases not matched to a gene; V was cut back by 5 bases and J by 5 bases. The germline CDR1 and CDR2 sequences are SGHVS and FQNEAQ. This CDR3 spans 15 amino acids. This CDR3 is CASSPRLALPHEQYV. Written as DNA, the CDR3 is TGTGCCAGCAGCCCCCGACTAGCGTTGCCCCACGAGCAGTACGTC.

V is TRBV6-2 or TRBV6-3 and J is TRBJ2-7, with D possibly matching TRBD2 (5 bases). Trimming pared 2 bases from V and 6 bases from J, leaving 11 bases between. The CDR3 spans 13 residues. CDR1 is MNHEY, CDR2 SVGEGT, per germline. CDR3 sequence (DNA): TGTGCCAGCAGTTACGTCGGGGTAGGCGAGCAGTACTTC. Protein product: CASSYVGVGEQYF.

The gene calls are TRBV2 and TRBJ2-7; D unresolved. This CDR3 spans 15 amino acids. In germline, CDR1 is SNHLY, CDR2 FYNNEI. The V and J ends lost 3 bases and 0 bases respectively, with 12 bases between them. The CDR3 region is CASSEVGSSSYEQYF. The CDR3 DNA reads as TGTGCCAGCAGTGAGGTCGGATCTAGCTCCTACGAGCAGTACTTC.